Listed below are T cell receptor beta chains from one sample, sequenced in a study of post-analysis software for immune sequencing data. TCRdb itself ran the PCR reads through MiXCR, one entry per CDR3 protein. The data contain around 400,000 distinct CDR3 sequences, approximately 38% of them singletons. Material: blood. The receptors derive from a girl under 10 years old with multiple sclerosis. Each CDR3 is given with its conserved first and last residue. Fields, in order: D gene, CDR3 length, J gene, clone size, V gene, CDR3 DNA, CDR3 protein. A D gene is named only where the DNA matches it firmly. The listing skips clone size in some rows; elsewhere it reads once, few, many or a size class.

>NA|13|TRBJ2-1|NA|TRBV6-5
TGTGCCAGCAGTTGCTCAAGTGGGGCAGAGCAGTTCTTC
CASSCSSGAEQFF
>NA|13|TRBJ1-2|NA|TRBV29-1
TGCAGCGTTGAAGATCAAGGGTCCTCGGGCTACACCTTC
CSVEDQGSSGYTF
>TRBD2|14|TRBJ2-7|few|TRBV14
TGTGCCAGCAGCGTAACCGGGACTAGTAAAGAGCAGTACTTC
CASSVTGTSKEQYF
>NA|12|TRBJ2-7|few|TRBV28
TGTGCCAGCAAGGGCGGACCCTACGAGCAGTACTTC
CASKGGPYEQYF
>TRBD1|15|TRBJ1-5|NA|TRBV28
TGTGCCAGCAGCTATGACAGGGGTTTCAATCAGCCCCAGCATTTT
CASSYDRGFNQPQHF
>NA|15|TRBJ2-7|few|TRBV7-6
TGTGCCAGCAGCTCCGAGGGCTTTAGCTCCTACGAGCAGTACTTC
CASSSEGFSSYEQYF
>TRBD1|15|TRBJ1-2|NA|TRBV28
TGTGCCAGCGCATGGACAGGGGTTTGGGAAGATGGCTACACCTTC
CASAWTGVWEDGYTF
>TRBD2|17|TRBJ2-1|NA|TRBV3-1
TGTGCCAGCAGCCCCGGACTAGCGGGGGGACCACAAGAGACCCAGTTCTTC
CASSPGLAGGPQETQFF
>NA|14|TRBJ1-2|few|TRBV4-1
TGCGCCAGCAGCCAACCCGGATTACTAGATGGCTACACCTTC
CASSQPGLLDGYTF
>NA|13|TRBJ2-2|few|TRBV11-3
TGTGCCAGCAGCTTAGAGGCCACCGGGGAGCTGTTTTTT
CASSLEATGELFF
>TRBD2|13|TRBJ2-1|few|TRBV29-1
TGCAGCGTTTATGGACGGGAGGGGAATGAGCAGTTCTTC
CSVYGREGNEQFF
>NA|14|TRBJ1-2|NA|TRBV12-3/TRBV12-4
TGTGCCAGCAGTGAACGGACACCTAACTATGGCTACACCTTC
CASSERTPNYGYTF
>NA|11|TRBJ2-7|NA|TRBV20-1
TGCAGTGCCCAAGGGGGATACGAGCAGTACTTC
CSAQGGYEQYF
>TRBD2|15|TRBJ2-7|NA|TRBV11-2
TGTGCCAGCCACAAAAGCAGCGGGAGGGCCTACGAGCAGTACTTC
CASHKSSGRAYEQYF
>NA|17|TRBJ2-1|NA|TRBV4-1
TGCGCCAGCAGCCGCATAACTAGTTTAAGCTCCTACAATGAGCAGGTCTTC
CASSRITSLSSYNEQVF
>NA|15|TRBJ1-6|NA|TRBV6-6
TGTGCCAGCAGTGACCGACGGAACCCATCGTTGGCCCTCCACTTT
CASSDRRNPSLALHF
>NA|14|TRBJ1-4|NA|TRBV3-1
TGTGCCAGCAGCCGAAGGGTAACTAATGAAAAACTGTTTTTT
CASSRRVTNEKLFF
>NA|14|TRBJ2-7|few|TRBV4-1
TGCGCCAGCAGCCTCTCCAGCCCCTCCTACGAGCAGTACTTC
CASSLSSPSYEQYF
>TRBD1|14|TRBJ1-2|few|TRBV28
TGTGCCAGCAGCCCCGGGACAGGGTACCATGGCTACACCTTC
CASSPGTGYHGYTF
>TRBD1|12|TRBJ2-7|many|TRBV29-1
TGCAGCGTTACGTACGACAGGGCCGAGCAGTACTTC
CSVTYDRAEQYF
>TRBD1|13|TRBJ1-1|NA|TRBV9
TGTGCCAGCAGCGTTTCGGGACAGCTTGAAGCTTTCTTT
CASSVSGQLEAFF
>TRBD1|15|TRBJ1-1|few|TRBV6-4
TGTGCCAGCAGTGACTCCACAGGGGGTAACACTGAAGCTTTCTTT
CASSDSTGGNTEAFF
>TRBD1|15|TRBJ2-1|NA|TRBV27
TGTGCCAGCACGCGACCGGGACAGGGTGACAATGAGCAGTTCTTC
CASTRPGQGDNEQFF